This is a list of T cell receptor beta chains from one sample in a study of neoadjuvant anti-PD-1 for oral cavity cancer. Sequencing used immunoSEQ multiplex PCR; TCRdb keeps in-frame clones, though not all of them. The sample includes around 12,000 clones, about 60% of them seen just once. Sequenced here: tumor tissue, sampled before nivolumab (anti-PD-1) treatment. The receptors here all came from a person aged 40 to 85 with oral cavity squamous cell carcinoma. Both conserved end residues are part of each CDR3. A D gene is named only where the DNA matches it firmly. Size values are once, few and many counts, or a class for expanded clones, and some rows have none.

V gene	J gene	clone size	D gene	CDR3 DNA	CDR3 protein
TRBV14	TRBJ2-3	few	-	TGTGCCAGCAGCCTAGCGTTAACAGATACGCAGTATTTT	CASSLALTDTQYF
TRBV11-2	TRBJ2-7	-	TRBD2	TGTGCCAGCAGCTCCGGACTAGGGCAGTCCTACGAGCAGTACTTC	CASSSGLGQSYEQYF
TRBV6-6	TRBJ2-1	-	TRBD1	TGTGCCAGCAGAAGGGGACAGGGCGATGAGCAGTTCTTC	CASRRGQGDEQFF
TRBV2	TRBJ2-5	-	TRBD1	TGTGCCAGCAGGACAGGGGCTGGGGAGACCCAGTACTTC	CASRTGAGETQYF
TRBV5-1	TRBJ2-7	-	-	TGCGCCAGCAGCTTAAGGGGCGGCTACGAGCAGTACTTC	CASSLRGGYEQYF
TRBV10-3	TRBJ2-1	-	TRBD1	TGTGCCATCAGCCAGGGGGTAAATGAGCAGTTCTTC	CAISQGVNEQFF
TRBV7-9	TRBJ1-1	-	-	TGTGCCAGCAGCCCCGGCCGGGACTTCGACACTGAAGCTTTCTTT	CASSPGRDFDTEAFF
TRBV10-2	TRBJ2-3	-	TRBD2	TGCGCCAGCACCGTAGCGGGAGCAGGGACAGATACGCAGTATTTT	CASTVAGAGTDTQYF
TRBV6-1	TRBJ2-6	-	-	TGTGCCAGCAGTGAAGCGGAGGGGAGCTCTGGGGCCAACGTCCTGACTTTC	CASSEAEGSSGANVLTF
TRBV10-3	TRBJ1-1	-	-	TGTGCCATCGCGTATGCTGGAAACACTGAAGCTTTCTTT	CAIAYAGNTEAFF
TRBV2	TRBJ1-5	few	-	TGTGCCAGCAGTGAAGCGTCAGGCCGCTCCATCAATCAGCCCCAGCATTTT	CASSEASGRSINQPQHF
TRBV5-6	TRBJ1-3	-	-	TGTGCCAGCAGCTCTGAAAATTTCCCCCCGAGCTCTGGAAACACCATATATTTT	CASSSENFPPSSGNTIYF
TRBV28	TRBJ1-2	-	-	TGTGCCAGCAGTCTACAGGGACGGGGCTACACCTTC	CASSLQGRGYTF
TRBV14	TRBJ1-2	-	-	TGTGCCAGCAGCCAACAGGGGCTACCCTATGGCTACACCTTC	CASSQQGLPYGYTF
TRBV7-2	TRBJ2-7	-	-	TGTGCCAGCAGCTTAGCTGGTGCCTACGAGCAGTACTTC	CASSLAGAYEQYF
TRBV19	TRBJ2-5	-	-	TGTGCCAGTAGCAAGGGAGGGGGGATCGGAGAGACCCAGTACTTC	CASSKGGGIGETQYF
TRBV15	TRBJ1-4	-	TRBD1	TGTGCCACCAGCAGAGAGCGGGACAGTACTAATGAAAAACTGTTTTTT	CATSRERDSTNEKLFF
TRBV4-2	TRBJ2-7	-	-	TGTGCCAGCAGCCAAGGCACAGGGAAATACGAGCAGTACTTC	CASSQGTGKYEQYF
TRBV5-6	TRBJ1-1	-	-	TGTGCCAGCAGCTTCCTCAACATGAACACTGAAGCTTTCTTT	CASSFLNMNTEAFF
TRBV4-1	TRBJ2-6	-	-	TGCGCCAGCAGCCAATACCCCACGCAGGGAGTGGAGGCCAACGTCCTGACTTTC	CASSQYPTQGVEANVLTF
TRBV7-9	TRBJ1-2	-	-	TGTGCCAGCAGCTTGGGCGGTTTGGTCGGGGGCTACACCTTC	CASSLGGLVGGYTF
TRBV14	TRBJ2-1	few	TRBD1	TGTGCCAGCAGCCGAGGACAGGTTCAGTTCTTC	CASSRGQVQFF
TRBV6-1	TRBJ1-2	-	TRBD1	TGTGCCAGCAGTTTCAGGGACAGTCCTATCGGCTACACCTTC	CASSFRDSPIGYTF
TRBV19	TRBJ2-7	-	TRBD2	TGTGCCAGTAGTATCTCTCCTAGCGGGAGGAGCGGGAGCTACGAGCAGTACTTC	CASSISPSGRSGSYEQYF
TRBV10-1	TRBJ1-4	-	-	TGCGCCAGCAGTGAACTTATAATTGCAGGAGTAGAACTGTTTTTT	CASSELIIAGVELFF
TRBV14	TRBJ2-5	-	-	TGTGCCAGCAGCCAAGGGGCGCGGAGCGCGACCCAGTACTTC	CASSQGARSATQYF
TRBV2	TRBJ1-1	-	-	TGTGCCAGTGGAGGGGGGGTATCTTTCTTT	CASGGGVSFF
TRBV6-5	TRBJ1-5	-	-	TGTGCCAGCAGTCCACCAGGGGCAAATCAGCCCCAGCATTTT	CASSPPGANQPQHF
TRBV9	TRBJ2-1	-	-	TGTGCCAGCAGCGATCTATTGGGTGAGCAGTTCTTC	CASSDLLGEQFF
TRBV5-5	TRBJ1-5	-	-	TGTGCCAGCAGCTTGGATGGACTGTATAGCAATCAGCCCCAGCATTTT	CASSLDGLYSNQPQHF
TRBV6-1	TRBJ2-7	-	-	TGTGCCAGCAGTGGGCAGGTGGTAGGTGAGCAGTACTTC	CASSGQVVGEQYF
TRBV19	TRBJ1-5	-	-	TGTGCCAGTAGTATTACAGGGAGTAAAAATCAGCCCCAGCATTTT	CASSITGSKNQPQHF
TRBV10-3	TRBJ1-2	few	TRBD1	TGTGCCATCAGTGCCCCCGGGACAGCTGATGGCTACACCTTC	CAISAPGTADGYTF
TRBV19	TRBJ2-4	-	-	TGTGCCAGTAGCTTGGGGGCTGTAGAAAACATTCAGTACTTC	CASSLGAVENIQYF
TRBV9	TRBJ2-3	medium-sized	TRBD2	TGTGCCAGCAGCGCCCCGATCAGGGGGGAGACTAGCGGGAGGCCTCATCAGTATTTT	CASSAPIRGETSGRPHQYF
TRBV14	TRBJ2-2	medium-sized	TRBD1	TGTGCCAGCAGCTTGGACAGGGACGGGGGCACCGGGGAGCTGTTTTTT	CASSLDRDGGTGELFF
TRBV28	TRBJ2-3	-	-	TGTGCCAGCAGTTCCCTTACCTTTGGGACAGATACGCAGTATTTT	CASSSLTFGTDTQYF
TRBV6-5	TRBJ2-3	-	-	TGTGCCAGCAGTGGTCACAGGAGCACAGATACGCAGTATTTT	CASSGHRSTDTQYF
TRBV2	TRBJ2-5	medium-sized	-	TGTGCCAGCAGCTGGGACCAAGAGACCCAGTACTTC	CASSWDQETQYF
TRBV30	TRBJ2-5	-	-	TGTGCCTGGGGCTGGGAGACCCAGTACTTC	CAWGWETQYF
TRBV6-1	TRBJ1-5	-	-	TGTGCCAGCAGTGAGACTAGGGGCAATCAGCCCCAGCATTTT	CASSETRGNQPQHF
TRBV30	TRBJ1-3	few	-	TGTGCCTGGAAGCGGGACAACTCTGGAAACACCATATATTTT	CAWKRDNSGNTIYF
TRBV7-3	TRBJ2-2	few	-	TGTGCCAGCAGCAAGGGACTCTTCTCCGAGGAGCTGTTTTTT	CASSKGLFSEELFF
TRBV27	TRBJ2-1	-	TRBD2	TGTGCCAGCAGTTTTTTAGGACTAGCAAGCAATGAGCAGTTCTTC	CASSFLGLASNEQFF
TRBV6-1	TRBJ1-1	-	-	TGTGCCAGCAGTACTGAAGCTTTCTTT	CASSTEAFF
TRBV18	TRBJ2-1	few	TRBD2	TGTGCCAGCTCACCACAACTAGCGGACCTATACAATGAGCAGTTCTTC	CASSPQLADLYNEQFF
TRBV7-9	TRBJ2-5	-	TRBD1	TGTGCCAGCAGCCCTCGGGACAGTCCGGGGGAGACCCAGTACTTC	CASSPRDSPGETQYF
TRBV18	TRBJ1-5	few	TRBD1	TGTGCCAGCTCTCAGGACAGGGCTAAGCCCCAGCATTTT	CASSQDRAKPQHF
TRBV21-1	TRBJ1-1	-	-	TGTGCCAGCAGCAAAGCCCCTGCGTGGGCTTTCTTT	CASSKAPAWAFF
TRBV5-8	TRBJ2-7	few	-	TGTGCCAGCAGCTTTAACGAGCAGTACTTC	CASSFNEQYF
TRBV9	TRBJ2-7	-	TRBD2	TGTGCCAGCAGCGTAGCGGCTAGCGGCCCCTACGAGCAGTACTTC	CASSVAASGPYEQYF
TRBV14	TRBJ2-1	-	-	TGTGCCAGCAGCCAAGTCATAACGGGGGCGCGGGATGAGCAGTTCTTC	CASSQVITGARDEQFF
TRBV28	TRBJ2-2	-	-	TGTGCCACCCTTGGTCTGCAGGGAAGGAGCACCGGGGAGCTGTTTTTT	CATLGLQGRSTGELFF
TRBV5-1	TRBJ1-1	-	-	TGCGCCAGCAGCTTCTCATTATGGAACATGAACACTGAAGCTTTCTTT	CASSFSLWNMNTEAFF
TRBV6-5	TRBJ2-3	-	-	TGTGCCAGCAAAAGTAGCGGCAGCACAGATACGCAGTATTTT	CASKSSGSTDTQYF
TRBV2	TRBJ2-3	-	-	TGTGCCAGCAGTGACGGAATTACGCAGTATTTT	CASSDGITQYF
TRBV30	TRBJ1-5	-	-	TGTGCCTGGAGTGTAGGAGCAAGTAGCAATCAGCCCCAGCATTTT	CAWSVGASSNQPQHF
TRBV7-8	TRBJ2-2	-	-	TGTGCCAGCAGCTCCGGGCTTACCGGGGAGCTGTTTTTT	CASSSGLTGELFF
TRBV10-1	TRBJ2-5	few	TRBD1	TGCGCCAGCAGCGGTACGGCAGGGGGCCAAGAGACCCAGTACTTC	CASSGTAGGQETQYF
TRBV9	TRBJ1-3	-	-	TGTGCCAGCAGCCCCCGGTTATCGTTAGCCTCTGGAAACACCATATATTTT	CASSPRLSLASGNTIYF